This T cell receptor (beta chain) was sequenced for a study of blood T cell repertoires in COVID-19 (dated by TCRdb to about 2020). In the study overall: Samples from collaborators originated in the United States, Italy and Spain and spanned both the acute and convalescent phases of COVID-19. The dataset comprised deeply sampled blood TCRbeta repertoires from subjects exposed to, actively infected with, or recovered from COVID-19. The samples were drawn from the first 160 participants of the ongoing ImmuneRACE study and from 950 to 1,500 subjects provided by 6 global collaborators. Sample metadata almost always included a de-identified subject ID, COVID-19 status, age in years and sex. The prospective study material was composed of cDNA or gDNA derived from T cells, B-cell-depleted T cells, or PBMCs. The repertoires were made available in a free public database intended to serve as a resource for research on the immune response to SARS-CoV-2. Where available, HLA class I and class II types were obtained from metadata supplied by the sample provider rather than from assay-based typing. What the authors observed across the whole study: How much clinical and demographic metadata was included differed by source and by participant, and the metadata was provided uncurated.

About this clone itself: Its antigen remains unidentified. Qualities for individual bases were not recorded, and no much larger clone is one base off.

Collaborating institutions collected whole blood in K2EDTA tubes following their own protocols. For TCRbeta analysis, collaborator samples were shipped as frozen whole blood, as isolated PBMCs, or as DNA extracted from either sample type. TCRbeta CDR3 regions were amplified from genomic DNA using the immunoSEQ Assay, a bias-controlled multiplex PCR. The study's processing was this. Within the assay, amplification of reference gene primers was used to estimate how many nucleated cells each sample contained. To quantify the absolute abundance of each unique TCRbeta CDR3 rearrangement, sequence reads were collapsed and filtered. For each sample, productive Simpson clonality was calculated by taking the square root of Simpson's diversity index across productive rearrangements. TCRdb obtained this table from immuneACCESS and retained in-frame rearrangements with V and J assigned. These tables miss some clones; where compared with another copy, unresolved V genes account for less than half of the shortfall, and the remainder is unexplained. The V and J calls and clone size were taken over from that table, and D and trimming were inferred from the DNA. The sample yields 95,000 to 150,000 clones; 80% to 90% were counted once. 25% to 35% of the sample is in the top ten clones.

Trimming at the junction amounts to 4 bases on V and 13 bases on J, and the germline ends lie 23 bases apart. According to the germline V gene, CDR1 reads SGDLS and CDR2 reads YYNGEE. From the cysteine through the phenylalanine, the CDR3 covers 14 amino acids. Of the read, only the CDR3 DNA is kept; its 42 bases are in frame from base 1. This clonotype originated in a man between 65 and 85 years old with active or convalescent COVID-19. The sequenced sample consisted of peripheral blood. The sequence joins TRBV9 to TRBJ1-2; TRBD1 could be the D gene, as 6 bases match. The nucleotides read TGTGCCAGCAGCCCCCACGGGACAACGGACCAATGCACCTTC. Its protein reads: CASSPHGTTDQCTF.